The 18 T cell receptor beta chains in this list originate from one sample, sequenced in a study of T cell repertoires in cytomegalovirus infection. Each CDR3 protein gets one entry after TCRdb re-called the reads with MiXCR. The data show fewer than 300,000 distinct CDR3 sequences, over 20% seen once. The sequenced sample consisted of PBMCs. The receptors come from a human donor in good health (CMV status not recorded). Some clones in this sample may be carry-over from other donors' samples.

This clonotype appeared a few times. The V gene is TRBV11-3, the J gene TRBJ2-1, with 9 bases that match TRBD2. This CDR3 spans 14 amino acids. Per the germline V gene, CDR1 is SGHNT and CDR2 is YENEEA. The ends lost 2 bases at V and 5 bases at J; junction bases unmatched: 1. The DNA for the CDR3 is TGTGCCAGCAGCTTAAGCGGGAGGAACAATGAGCAGTTCTTC. It is translated as CASSLSGRNNEQFF. The full variable domain, with the rest looked up from reference TRBV11-3 and TRBJ2-1, is EAGVVQSPRYKIIEKKQPVAFWCNPISGHNTLYWYLQNLGQGPELLIRYENEEAVDDSQLPKDRFSAERLKGVDSTLKIQPAELGDSAVYLCASSLSGRNNEQFFGPGTRLTVL.

In the case of this clonotype: A much more abundant neighbour one base away suggests this may be a read error. Here the CDR3 DNA reads TGTGCCAGCAGTTACTCGGAGGGGGCCAACGTCCTGAATTTC. Translation: CASSYSEGANVLNF. The chain recombines TRBV6-6 with TRBJ2-6; D might be TRBD1 (7 bases). The CDR3 has 14 residues. Per the germline V gene, CDR1 is MNHNY and CDR2 is SVGAGI (reference sequence).

CDR3 residues: CASSLDRGDYGYTF. The CDR3 region has the DNA TGTGCCAGCAGTTTGGACAGGGGTGACTATGGCTACACCTTC. V usage is TRBV7-6 and J usage is TRBJ1-2; TRBD1 matches 9 bases. With V trimmed by 6 bases and J by 3 bases, 5 bases remained unmatched. The CDR3 sequence is 14 residues long. CDR1 SGHVS and CDR2 FNYEAQ come from the germline V gene.

This rearrangement joins TRBV2 to TRBJ2-7; D unresolved. CDR1 is SNHLY and CDR2 is FYNNEI in the germline V gene. The V end was cut by 1 base, the J end by 7 bases, with 8 bases between. The CDR3 is made up of 12 amino acids. CDR3 loop: CASSEGVAEQYF. The CDR3 nucleotides read TGTGCCAGCAGTGAAGGCGTTGCGGAGCAGTACTTC.

This clonotype was detected many times. The chain recombines TRBV7-8 with TRBJ1-5; perhaps TRBD1 as D (5 bases). Trimming left V 5 bases short and J 2 bases short, with 16 bases between. There are 16 residues in the CDR3. Per germline, CDR1 SGHVS and CDR2 FQNEAQ. The CDR3 DNA reads as TGTGCCAGCAGCCCCAGGACACTCGGACGCAATCAGCCCCAGCATTTT. It specifies CASSPRTLGRNQPQHF.

A few counts support this clonotype. V gene TRBV6-1 combines with J gene TRBJ2-7; 8 nucleotides line up with TRBD2. The CDR3 is 14 residues long. V dropped 9 bases and J dropped 0; count of bases not matched to a gene: 7. CDR1 is MNHNS and CDR2 is SASEGT in the germline V gene. CDR3 sequence: CASSRGGYSYEQYF. DNA of the CDR3: TGTGCCAGTAGCCGGGGGGGCTACTCCTACGAGCAGTACTTC.

This clonotype was seen a few times. The chain employs TRBV7-2 and TRBJ2-2; 8 bases match TRBD1. CDR1 is SGHTA, CDR2 FQGNSA, per germline. With 2 bases clipped from V and 6 bases from J, the junction kept 8 bases outside the gene matches. CDR3 length: 16 amino acids. The CDR3 protein is CASSLRRTGSAGELFF. CDR3 DNA sequence: TGTGCCAGCAGCTTAAGAAGGACAGGGTCGGCCGGGGAGCTGTTTTTT. The complete variable domain, with remaining parts taken from reference TRBV7-2 and TRBJ2-2, reads GAGVSQSPSNKVTEKGKDVELRCDPISGHTALYWYRQSLGQGLEFLIYFQGNSAPDKSGLPSDRFSAERTGGSVSTLTIQRTQQEDSAVYLCASSLRRTGSAGELFFGEGSRLTVL.

This clonotype showed up just a few times. CDR3 amino acids: CASSLARGLPNYGYTF. In DNA, the CDR3 is TGTGCCAGCAGCCTTGCCAGGGGGCTACCTAACTATGGCTACACCTTC. This chain joins TRBV28 and TRBJ1-2; TRBD1 matches at 8 bases. The CDR3 length is 16 residues. Germline CDR1 and CDR2: MDHEN and SYDVKM. V lost 6 bases and J lost 0; bases outside the gene matches: 9.

This clonotype has at least ten counts. V usage is TRBV7-2 and J usage is TRBJ2-2; perhaps D is TRBD1 or TRBD2 (7 bases each). This CDR3 spans 17 amino acids. V lost 5 bases to trimming and J lost 0 bases, with 16 bases between them. Per germline, CDR1 SGHTA and CDR2 FQGNSA. CDR3: CASSESQGRANTGELFF. The CDR3 DNA reads TGTGCCAGCAGCGAATCACAGGGGAGGGCGAACACCGGGGAGCTGTTTTTT.

This clonotype has only a few counts. V is TRBV7-9 and J is TRBJ2-7, with 9 bases lining up with TRBD1. V lost 5 bases, J lost 5 bases, and 7 bases stayed unmatched. The CDR3 sequence is 14 residues long. The germline V gene has CDR1 SEHNR and CDR2 FQNEAQ (reference sequence). The CDR3 is CASSLRTGGHEQYF. CDR3 DNA sequence: TGTGCCAGCAGCCTACGTACAGGGGGCCACGAGCAGTACTTC. Supplemented by reference TRBV7-9 and TRBJ2-7, the full variable domain reads DTGVSQNPRHKITKRGQNVTFRCDPISEHNRLYWYRQTLGQGPEFLTYFQNEAQLEKSRLLSDRFSAERPKGSFSTLEIQRTEQGDSAMYLCASSLRTGGHEQYFGPGTRLTVT.

The gene calls are TRBV7-2 and TRBJ1-1, with D perhaps matching TRBD1 (5 bases). Germline V lookup: CDR1 SGHTA, CDR2 FQGNSA. Trimming stripped 5 bases from V and 0 bases from J, with 16 bases between. The CDR3 runs to 16 residues. DNA of the CDR3: TGTGCCAGCAGCCGACGCTTGGGGCAGTTGAACACTGAAGCTTTCTTT. It encodes CASSRRLGQLNTEAFF. The full variable domain, rest sourced from reference TRBV7-2 and TRBJ1-1, is GAGVSQSPSNKVTEKGKDVELRCDPISGHTALYWYRQSLGQGLEFLIYFQGNSAPDKSGLPSDRFSAERTGGSVSTLTIQRTQQEDSAVYLCASSRRLGQLNTEAFFGQGTRLTVV.

There are a few counts of this clonotype. V usage is TRBV7-9 and J usage is TRBJ2-2; D may be TRBD2 (6 bases). This CDR3 contains 13 residues. Per germline, CDR1 SEHNR and CDR2 FQNEAQ (reference sequence). Deletions cut 5 bases from V and 3 bases from J, with 7 bases between. CDR3 residues: CASSRGYTGELFF. The CDR3 DNA sequence: TGTGCCAGCAGCCGGGGGTACACCGGGGAGCTGTTTTTT. Supplemented by reference TRBV7-9 and TRBJ2-2, the full variable domain reads DTGVSQNPRHKITKRGQNVTFRCDPISEHNRLYWYRQTLGQGPEFLTYFQNEAQLEKSRLLSDRFSAERPKGSFSTLEIQRTEQGDSAMYLCASSRGYTGELFFGEGSRLTVL.

The chain couples TRBV20-1 to TRBJ1-5; possible D gene TRBD1, 6 bases. There are 12 residues in the CDR3. Trimming pared 6 bases from V and 4 bases from J, leaving 10 bases between. Germline CDR1 reads DFQATT; CDR2 reads SNEGSKA (reference sequence). The CDR3 nucleotides read TGCAGTGCGGCAGGGGCGAATCAGCCCCAGCATTTT. Protein sequence: CSAAGANQPQHF.

This clonotype appeared a few times. The chain recombines TRBV15 with TRBJ1-4; D might be TRBD1 (5 bases). V was trimmed by 8 bases and J by 7 bases, leaving 20 bases between them. Germline values: CDR1 LNHNV, CDR2 YYDKDF (reference sequence). CDR3 size: 15 residues. The CDR3 DNA reads as TGTGCCACCTTCCCCAATTGGGGGAAAGGTGAAAAACTGTTTTTT. It codes for CATFPNWGKGEKLFF.

V usage is TRBV5-4 and J usage is TRBJ2-4; a weak D match, TRBD1 (6 bases). CDR1 and CDR2 (germline): SGHNT, YYREEE (reference sequence). V lost 2 bases, J lost 2 bases, and 8 bases lay in between. The CDR3 spans 14 residues. CDR3 protein: CASSFRGSKNIQYF. CDR3 DNA sequence: TGTGCCAGCAGCTTCAGGGGATCCAAAAACATTCAGTACTTC.

This clonotype was counted at least ten times. This chain links TRBV7-8 with TRBJ2-1; 7 nucleotides match TRBD2. Germline loops: CDR1 SGHVS, CDR2 FQNEAQ. The V segment lost 0 bases and the J segment 7 bases; nucleotides outside the gene matches: 6. This CDR3 comprises 15 residues. This CDR3 is CASSLARGRWNEQFF. The CDR3 nucleotides are TGTGCCAGCAGCTTAGCTCGCGGGAGATGGAATGAGCAGTTCTTC.

This chain uses TRBV6-1 with TRBJ2-2; D unresolved. V was trimmed by 6 bases and J by 0 bases, leaving 11 bases between them. CDR1 MNHNS and CDR2 SASEGT come from the germline V gene. This CDR3 spans 15 amino acids. This CDR3 reads CASRGRPPNTGELFF. CDR3 sequence (DNA): TGTGCCAGCAGAGGCAGGCCCCCGAACACCGGGGAGCTGTTTTTT.

This clonotype was counted once. V usage is TRBV2 and J usage is TRBJ1-5, with a tentative D call TRBD1 (5 bases). The V end lost 6 bases, the J end lost 0 bases, and 9 bases lay between the germline ends. The CDR3 has 14 residues. Germline V CDR1 and CDR2: SNHLY, FYNNEI. In nucleotides, the CDR3 is TGTGCCAGCAGCTCGGACAATAGCAATCAGCCCCAGCATTTT. Its protein is CASSSDNSNQPQHF.